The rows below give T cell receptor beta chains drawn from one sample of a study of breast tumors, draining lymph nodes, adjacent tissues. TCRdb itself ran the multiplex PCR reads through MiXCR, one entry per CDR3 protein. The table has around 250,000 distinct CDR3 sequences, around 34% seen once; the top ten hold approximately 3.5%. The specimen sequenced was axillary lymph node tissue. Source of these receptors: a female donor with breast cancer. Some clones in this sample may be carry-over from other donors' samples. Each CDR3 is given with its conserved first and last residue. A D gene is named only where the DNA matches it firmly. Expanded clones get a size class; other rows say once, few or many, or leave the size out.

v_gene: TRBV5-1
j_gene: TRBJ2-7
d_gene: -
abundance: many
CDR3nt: TGCGCCAGCAGCTCTTCAGCTTCGAGCTCCTACGAGCAGTACTTC
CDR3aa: CASSSSASSSYEQYF

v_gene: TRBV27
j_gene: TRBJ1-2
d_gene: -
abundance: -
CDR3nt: TGTGCCAGCAGTTTATATGCCTCTAACTATGGCTACACCTTC
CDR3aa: CASSLYASNYGYTF

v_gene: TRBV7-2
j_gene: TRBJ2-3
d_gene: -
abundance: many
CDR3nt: TGTGCCAGCAGCGGAGGGACTTCCAAAGCCACAGATACGCAGTATTTT
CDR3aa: CASSGGTSKATDTQYF

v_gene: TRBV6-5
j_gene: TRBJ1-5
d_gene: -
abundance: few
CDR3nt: TGTGCCAGCAGCCACGGGGGCGGCAATCAGCCCCAGCATTTT
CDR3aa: CASSHGGGNQPQHF

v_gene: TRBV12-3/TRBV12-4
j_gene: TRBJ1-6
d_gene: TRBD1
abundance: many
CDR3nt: TGTGCCAGCAGTCGGACAGGGAAAAATTCACCCCTCCACTTT
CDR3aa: CASSRTGKNSPLHF

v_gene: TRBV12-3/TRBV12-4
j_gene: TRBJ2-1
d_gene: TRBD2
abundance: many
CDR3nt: TGTGCCAGCAGCCCCACTAGCGGCTCCTACAATGAGCAGTTCTTC
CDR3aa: CASSPTSGSYNEQFF

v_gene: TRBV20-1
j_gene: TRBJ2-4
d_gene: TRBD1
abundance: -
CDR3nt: TGCAGTGCTAGCCCACAGGGGGCTTACATTCAGTACTTC
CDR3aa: CSASPQGAYIQYF

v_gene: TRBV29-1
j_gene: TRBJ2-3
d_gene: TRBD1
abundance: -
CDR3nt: TGCAGCGTTGAAGAATTCCGACAGGGACACACAGATACGCAGTATTTT
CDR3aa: CSVEEFRQGHTDTQYF

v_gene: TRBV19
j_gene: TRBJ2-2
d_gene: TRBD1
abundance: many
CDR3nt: TGTGCCAGTAGTACCTCCGGGACAGTCACCGGGGAGCTGTTTTTT
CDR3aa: CASSTSGTVTGELFF

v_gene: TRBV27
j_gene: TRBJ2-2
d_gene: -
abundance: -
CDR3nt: TGTGCCAGCCGCTCGGAGTATAGCACCGGGGAGCTGTTTTTT
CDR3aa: CASRSEYSTGELFF

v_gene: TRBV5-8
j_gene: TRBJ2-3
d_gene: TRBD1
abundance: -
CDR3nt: TGTGCCAGCAGCTTGGGGACAGGGTTTGCAGATACGCAGTATTTT
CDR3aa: CASSLGTGFADTQYF

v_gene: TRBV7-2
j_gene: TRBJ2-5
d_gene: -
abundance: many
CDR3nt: TGTGCCAGCAGTCCCGGGGTAAAAGAGACCCAGTACTTC
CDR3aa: CASSPGVKETQYF

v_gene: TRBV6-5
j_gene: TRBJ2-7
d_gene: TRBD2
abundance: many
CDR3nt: TGTGCCAGCAGGGATTCCGGGACTAGTCGGCACGAGCAGTACTTC
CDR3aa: CASRDSGTSRHEQYF

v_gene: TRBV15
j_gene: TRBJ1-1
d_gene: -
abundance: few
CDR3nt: TGTGCCACCAGCAGAACAGGGAACACTGAAGCTTTCTTT
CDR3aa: CATSRTGNTEAFF

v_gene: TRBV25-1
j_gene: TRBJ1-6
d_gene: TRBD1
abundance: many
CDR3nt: TGTGCCAGCAGTGAACGGGACAGCCTTATTTCACCCCTCCACTTT
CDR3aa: CASSERDSLISPLHF

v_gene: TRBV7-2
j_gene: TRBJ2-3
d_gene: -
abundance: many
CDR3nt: TGTGCCAGCAGCTTAGACGGCGCTACAGATACGCAGTATTTT
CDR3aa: CASSLDGATDTQYF

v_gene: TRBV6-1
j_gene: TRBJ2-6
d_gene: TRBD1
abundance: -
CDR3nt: TGTGCCAGCAGTCTACGGACAGGGCGTTCTGGGGCCAACGTCCTGACTTTC
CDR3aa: CASSLRTGRSGANVLTF

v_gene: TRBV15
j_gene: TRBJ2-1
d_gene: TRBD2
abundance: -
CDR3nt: TGTGCCACCAGCAGAGATTGGCTAGCGGGACCCCTCCAGGAGCAGTTCTTC
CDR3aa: CATSRDWLAGPLQEQFF

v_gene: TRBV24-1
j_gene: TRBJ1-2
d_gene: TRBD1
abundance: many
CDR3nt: TGTGCCACCAGTGACGGGGACAGGGCCTATGGCTACACCTTC
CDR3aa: CATSDGDRAYGYTF

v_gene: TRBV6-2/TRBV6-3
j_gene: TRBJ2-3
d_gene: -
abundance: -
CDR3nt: TGTGCCAGCAGTTCAGGGGTAACTCGACTTCAAGATACGCAGTATTTT
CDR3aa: CASSSGVTRLQDTQYF

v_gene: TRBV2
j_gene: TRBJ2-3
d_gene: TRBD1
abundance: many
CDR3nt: TGTGCCAGCATCTTAGGGACAGGGTGGACAGATACGCAGTATTTT
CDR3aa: CASILGTGWTDTQYF

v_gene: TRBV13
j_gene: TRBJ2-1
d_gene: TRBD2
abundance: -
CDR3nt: TGTGCCAGCAGTCCCCGGGGACTAGCGGCCTCAAATGAGCAGTTCTTC
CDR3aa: CASSPRGLAASNEQFF

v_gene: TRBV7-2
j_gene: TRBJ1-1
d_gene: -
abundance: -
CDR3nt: TGTGCCAGCAGCCGGACGGAGGGAAGAGCTTTCTTT
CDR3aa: CASSRTEGRAFF

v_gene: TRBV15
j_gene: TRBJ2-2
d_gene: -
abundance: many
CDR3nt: TGTGCCACCAGGGAGGGAAGGAGCGGGGAGCTGTTTTTT
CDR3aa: CATREGRSGELFF

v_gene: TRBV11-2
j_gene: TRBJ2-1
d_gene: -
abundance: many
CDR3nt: TGTGCCAGCAGCTTGGTCGGGACTGGCCGCAATGAGCAGTTCTTC
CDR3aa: CASSLVGTGRNEQFF

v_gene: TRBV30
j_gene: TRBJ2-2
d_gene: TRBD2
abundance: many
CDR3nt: TGTGCCTGGAGCGGGAGGAAGGGCACCGGGGAGCTGTTTTTT
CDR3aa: CAWSGRKGTGELFF

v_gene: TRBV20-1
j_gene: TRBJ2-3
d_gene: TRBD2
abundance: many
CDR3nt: TGCAGTGCTAGACCCGGGGGGAACACAGATACGCAGTATTTT
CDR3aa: CSARPGGNTDTQYF